This T cell receptor beta chain was identified in a study of T cell changes during pregnancy in multiple sclerosis. Using immunoSEQ multiplex PCR, the repertoire was profiled, and TCRdb retains in-frame clones only, with some absent. Among around 34,000 clones listed, around 93% were seen once. This CDR3 comprises 14 residues. This clonotype was sampled from a female donor with multiple sclerosis, enrolled in a pregnancy study. The rearrangement uses TRBV21-1 and TRBJ1-2; TRBD1 reflects the table's D call only, with no check against the DNA. TRBV21-1 is an annotated pseudogene. The sequences come from CD4+ T cells from peripheral blood mononuclear cells, collected in the second trimester of pregnancy. The CDR3 DNA reads as TGTGCCAGCAGCACAGGGGAAGACCACTATGGCTACACCTTC. Protein: CASSTGEDHYGYTF.